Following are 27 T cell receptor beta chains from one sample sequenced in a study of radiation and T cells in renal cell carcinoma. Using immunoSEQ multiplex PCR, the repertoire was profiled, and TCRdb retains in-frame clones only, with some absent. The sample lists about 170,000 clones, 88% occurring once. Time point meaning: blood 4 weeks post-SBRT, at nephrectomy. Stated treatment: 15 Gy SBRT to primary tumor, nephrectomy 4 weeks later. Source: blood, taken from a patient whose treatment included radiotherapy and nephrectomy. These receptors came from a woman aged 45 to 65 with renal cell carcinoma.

CDR3 nucleotide sequence: TGTGCCAGCAGCCCTCCGGGACAGAAGAGGACTGAAGCTTTCTTT. Translated, it gives CASSPPGQKRTEAFF. V and J are TRBV11-1 and TRBJ1-1; 7 nucleotides match TRBD1. This CDR3 is 15 amino acids long. Unmatched junction bases numbered 11, after V lost 5 bases and J lost 5 bases. The germline CDR1 and CDR2 sequences are SGHAT and FQDESV (reference sequence).

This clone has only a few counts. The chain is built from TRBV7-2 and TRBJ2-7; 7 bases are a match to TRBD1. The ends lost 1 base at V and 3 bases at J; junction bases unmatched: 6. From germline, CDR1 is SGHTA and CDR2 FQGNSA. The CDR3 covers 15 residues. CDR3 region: CASSLDPYRGYEQYF. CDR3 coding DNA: TGTGCCAGCAGCTTAGACCCATACAGGGGCTACGAGCAGTACTTC.

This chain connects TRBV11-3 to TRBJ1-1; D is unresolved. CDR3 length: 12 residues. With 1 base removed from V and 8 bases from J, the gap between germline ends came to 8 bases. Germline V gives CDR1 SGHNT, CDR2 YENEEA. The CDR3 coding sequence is TGTGCCAGCAGCTTAGGTCTGGGGGAAGCTTTCTTT. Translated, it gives CASSLGLGEAFF.

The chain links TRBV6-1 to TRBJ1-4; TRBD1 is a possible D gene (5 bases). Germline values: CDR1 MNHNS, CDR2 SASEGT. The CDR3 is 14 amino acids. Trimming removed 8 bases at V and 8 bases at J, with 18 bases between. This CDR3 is CASGDPERGEKLFF. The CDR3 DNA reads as TGTGCCAGCGGGGACCCTGAGAGGGGAGAAAAACTGTTTTTT.

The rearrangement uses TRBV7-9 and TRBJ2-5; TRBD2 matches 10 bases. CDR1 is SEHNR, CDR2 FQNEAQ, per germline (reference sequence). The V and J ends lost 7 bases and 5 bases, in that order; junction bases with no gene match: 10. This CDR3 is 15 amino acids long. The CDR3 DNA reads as TGTGCCAGCACCCAGGCGGGACTAGCGCAGGAGACCCAGTACTTC. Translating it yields CASTQAGLAQETQYF.

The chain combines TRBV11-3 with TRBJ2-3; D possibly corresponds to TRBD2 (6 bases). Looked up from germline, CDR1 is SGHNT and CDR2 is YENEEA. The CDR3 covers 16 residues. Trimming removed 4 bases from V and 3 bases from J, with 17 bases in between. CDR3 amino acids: CASSSSRRDSTDTQYF. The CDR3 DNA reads TGTGCCAGCAGCTCTTCCCGCCGGGACTCGACAGATACGCAGTATTTT.

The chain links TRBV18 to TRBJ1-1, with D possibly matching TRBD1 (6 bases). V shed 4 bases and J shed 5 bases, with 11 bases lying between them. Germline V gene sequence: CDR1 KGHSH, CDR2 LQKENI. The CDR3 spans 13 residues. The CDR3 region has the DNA TGTGCCAGCTCACAATTAGACAGGACTGAAGCTTTCTTT. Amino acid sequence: CASSQLDRTEAFF.

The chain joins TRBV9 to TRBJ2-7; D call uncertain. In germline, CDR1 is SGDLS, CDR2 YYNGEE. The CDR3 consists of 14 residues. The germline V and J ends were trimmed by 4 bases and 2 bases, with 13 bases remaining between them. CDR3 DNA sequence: TGTGCCAGCAGCCCAATGACACCACCCTACGAGCAGTACTTC. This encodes CASSPMTPPYEQYF.

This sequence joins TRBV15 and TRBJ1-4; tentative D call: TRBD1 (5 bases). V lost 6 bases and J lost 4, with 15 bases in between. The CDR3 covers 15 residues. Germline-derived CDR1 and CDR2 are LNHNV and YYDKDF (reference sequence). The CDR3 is CATRRRGGNNEKLFF. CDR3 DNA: TGTGCCACCAGGAGGAGGGGCGGGAATAATGAAAAACTGTTTTTT.

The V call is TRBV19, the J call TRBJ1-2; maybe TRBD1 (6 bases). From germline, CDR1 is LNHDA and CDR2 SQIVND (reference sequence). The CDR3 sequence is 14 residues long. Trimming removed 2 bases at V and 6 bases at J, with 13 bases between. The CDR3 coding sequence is TGTGCCAGTAGTATATCGGGGGCCCTGGATGGCTACACCTTC. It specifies CASSISGALDGYTF.

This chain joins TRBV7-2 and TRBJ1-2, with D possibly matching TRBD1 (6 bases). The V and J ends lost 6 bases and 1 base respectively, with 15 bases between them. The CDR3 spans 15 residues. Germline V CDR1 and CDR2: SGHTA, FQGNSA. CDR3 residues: CASRYEGGHNYGYTF. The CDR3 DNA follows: TGTGCCAGCAGATACGAGGGGGGCCATAACTATGGCTACACCTTC.

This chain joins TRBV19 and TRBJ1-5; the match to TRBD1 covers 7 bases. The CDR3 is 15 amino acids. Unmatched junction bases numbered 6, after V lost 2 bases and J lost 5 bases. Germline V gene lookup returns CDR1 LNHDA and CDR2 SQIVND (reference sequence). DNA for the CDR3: TGTGCCAGTAGTATAACAGGGGATCGGCATCAGCCCCAGCATTTT. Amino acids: CASSITGDRHQPQHF.

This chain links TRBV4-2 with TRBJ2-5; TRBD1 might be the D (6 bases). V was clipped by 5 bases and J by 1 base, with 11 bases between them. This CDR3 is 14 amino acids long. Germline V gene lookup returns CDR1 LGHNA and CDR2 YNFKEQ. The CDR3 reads CASSLGTPQETQYF. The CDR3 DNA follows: TGTGCCAGCAGCTTGGGGACACCCCAAGAGACCCAGTACTTC.

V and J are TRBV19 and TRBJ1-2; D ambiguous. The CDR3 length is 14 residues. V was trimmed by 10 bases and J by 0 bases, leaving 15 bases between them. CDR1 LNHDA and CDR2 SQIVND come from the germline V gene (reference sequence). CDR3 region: CATAIEAANYGYTF. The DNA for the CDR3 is TGTGCCACCGCAATAGAGGCAGCTAACTATGGCTACACCTTC.

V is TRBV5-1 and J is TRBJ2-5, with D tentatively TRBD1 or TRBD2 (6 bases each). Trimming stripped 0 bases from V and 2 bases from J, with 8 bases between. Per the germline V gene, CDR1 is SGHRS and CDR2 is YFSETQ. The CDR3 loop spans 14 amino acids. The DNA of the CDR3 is TGCGCCAGCAGCTTGGTAGGGGGGCAAGAGACCCAGTACTTC. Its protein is CASSLVGGQETQYF.

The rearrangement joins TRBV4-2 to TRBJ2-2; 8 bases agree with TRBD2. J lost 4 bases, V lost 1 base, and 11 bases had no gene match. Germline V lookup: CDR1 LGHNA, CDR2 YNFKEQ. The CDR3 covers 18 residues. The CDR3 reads CASSQVVGLVLGTGELFF. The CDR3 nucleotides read TGTGCCAGCAGCCAAGTAGTGGGACTAGTCTTAGGCACCGGGGAGCTGTTTTTT.

As DNA, the CDR3 is TGTGCCAGCAGTTCCCCCGGGACAGGGGCCTACGAGCAGTACTTC. Its translation is CASSSPGTGAYEQYF. This sequence joins TRBV27 and TRBJ2-7; TRBD1 agrees at 10 bases. CDR1 is MNHEY and CDR2 is SMNVEV in the germline V gene (reference sequence). V was pared by 4 bases and J by 2 bases, with 5 bases of the junction left unmatched. The CDR3 spans 15 residues.

The CDR3 DNA is TGTGCCAGCAGCGCCCCTCGGGGGACCCTGAACAATGAGCAGTTCTTC. Its protein is CASSAPRGTLNNEQFF. The chain links TRBV9 to TRBJ2-1, with D tentatively TRBD2 (6 bases). The V gene lost 3 bases and the J gene lost 5 bases, with 18 bases spanning the gap. Germline assignment: CDR1 SGDLS and CDR2 YYNGEE. The CDR3 spans 16 residues.

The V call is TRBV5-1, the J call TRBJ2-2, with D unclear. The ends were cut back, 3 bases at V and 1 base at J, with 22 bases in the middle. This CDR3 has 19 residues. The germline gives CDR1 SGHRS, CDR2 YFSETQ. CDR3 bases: TGCGCCAGCAGCTGGACCCTTACTGGTTCGCCCCTGAACACCGGGGAGCTGTTTTTT. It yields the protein CASSWTLTGSPLNTGELFF.

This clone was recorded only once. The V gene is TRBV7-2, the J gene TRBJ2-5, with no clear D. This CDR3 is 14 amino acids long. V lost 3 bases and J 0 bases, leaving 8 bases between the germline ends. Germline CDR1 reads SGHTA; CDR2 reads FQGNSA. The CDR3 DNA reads TGTGCCAGCAGCTTTAACGGTCACCAAGAGACCCAGTACTTC. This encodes CASSFNGHQETQYF.

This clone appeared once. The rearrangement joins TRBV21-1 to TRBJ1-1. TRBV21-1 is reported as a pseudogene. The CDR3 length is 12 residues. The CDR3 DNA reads TGTGCCAGCAGCAAAAGCCTTACTGAAGCTTTCTTT. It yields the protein CASSKSLTEAFF.

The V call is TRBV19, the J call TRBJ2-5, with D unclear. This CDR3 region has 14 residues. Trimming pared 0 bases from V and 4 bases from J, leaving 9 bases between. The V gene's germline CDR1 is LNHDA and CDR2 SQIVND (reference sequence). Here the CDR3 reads CASSIDLGRETQYF. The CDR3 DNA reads TGTGCCAGTAGTATAGATCTGGGTAGAGAGACCCAGTACTTC.

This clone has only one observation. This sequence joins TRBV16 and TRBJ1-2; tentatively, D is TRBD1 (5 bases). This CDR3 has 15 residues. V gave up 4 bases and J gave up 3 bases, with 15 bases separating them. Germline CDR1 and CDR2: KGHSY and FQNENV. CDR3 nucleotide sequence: TGTGCCAGCAGCCCTTACCGGGGGGAGGACTATGGCTACACCTTC. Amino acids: CASSPYRGEDYGYTF.

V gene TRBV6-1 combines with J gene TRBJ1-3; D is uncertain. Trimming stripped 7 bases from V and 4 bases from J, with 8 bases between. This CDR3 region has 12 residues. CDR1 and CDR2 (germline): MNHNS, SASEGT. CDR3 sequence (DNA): TGTGCCAGCAACGAATGGGGAAACACCATATATTTT. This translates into CASNEWGNTIYF.

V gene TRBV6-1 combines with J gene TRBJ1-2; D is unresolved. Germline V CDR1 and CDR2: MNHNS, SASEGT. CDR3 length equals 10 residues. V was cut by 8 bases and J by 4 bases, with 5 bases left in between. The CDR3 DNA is TGTGCCAGCGCGGGCTATGGCTACACCTTC. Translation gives CASAGYGYTF.

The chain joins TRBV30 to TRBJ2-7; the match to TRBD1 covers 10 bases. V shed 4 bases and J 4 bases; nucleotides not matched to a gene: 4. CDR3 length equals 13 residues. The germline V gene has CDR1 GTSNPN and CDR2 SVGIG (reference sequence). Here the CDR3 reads CAWTRQGAYEQYF. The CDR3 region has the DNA TGTGCCTGGACACGACAGGGGGCTTACGAGCAGTACTTC.

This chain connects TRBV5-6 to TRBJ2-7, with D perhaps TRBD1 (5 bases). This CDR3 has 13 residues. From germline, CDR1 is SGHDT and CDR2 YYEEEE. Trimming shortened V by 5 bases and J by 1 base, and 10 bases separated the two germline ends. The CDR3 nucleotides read TGTGCCAGCAGTTCCGCAGGGTCCTACGAGCAGTACTTC. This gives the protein CASSSAGSYEQYF.